This is a list of T cell receptor beta chains from one sample in a study of early T cells in non-severe SARS-CoV-2 infection. TCRdb re-called the 5' RACE reads with MiXCR, one entry per CDR3 protein. Counted here are tens of thousands of distinct CDR3 sequences, 11% occurring once; the ten biggest clones make up roughly 3%. The sample was whole blood, taken at baseline. These receptors were obtained from an adult who was a healthcare worker with PCR-confirmed SARS-CoV-2 infection or an uninfected control (not recorded which). CDR3s include the opening cysteine and the closing phenylalanine or tryptophan. D genes are given only for firm matches. Clone size appears in some rows only: once, few, many, or a class for an expanded clone.

d_gene	v_gene	j_gene	abundance	CDR3nt	CDR3aa
.	TRBV2	TRBJ2-3	few	TGTGCCAGCAGTTCCAACGAAGATACGCAGTATTTT	CASSSNEDTQYF
.	TRBV18	TRBJ1-1	.	TGTGCCAGCTCACCACACAAGAACACTGAAGCTTTCTTT	CASSPHKNTEAFF
.	TRBV11-2	TRBJ2-5	.	TGTGCCAGCAGCTTAGTAGGTGACAACCCGATAGAGACCCAGTACTTC	CASSLVGDNPIETQYF
TRBD2	TRBV9	TRBJ2-5	many	TGTGCCAGCAGCGCCAGCGGGGGGGCCCCCCGGACCCAGTACTTC	CASSASGGAPRTQYF
.	TRBV12-3/TRBV12-4	TRBJ2-3	few	TGTGCCAGCAGTTTAGCCGGGTTGGTGGTAACAGATACGCAGTATTTT	CASSLAGLVVTDTQYF
TRBD1	TRBV7-6	TRBJ1-2	many	TGTGCCAGCAGCTTATCGTGGACAGGTGTCTCGCTAAACTATGGCTACACCTTC	CASSLSWTGVSLNYGYTF
.	TRBV7-9	TRBJ2-5	many	TGTGCCAGCAGCTTAGTATCGGAGACCCAGTACTTC	CASSLVSETQYF
TRBD1	TRBV6-2/TRBV6-3	TRBJ2-2	.	TGTGCCAGCATCGAAGCCGGGACAGCGAACACCGGGGAGCTGTTTTTT	CASIEAGTANTGELFF
.	TRBV27	TRBJ1-5	many	TGTGCCAGCAGTTTATCAGCGATAAGCAATCAGCCCCAGCATTTT	CASSLSAISNQPQHF
.	TRBV11-2	TRBJ1-1	few	TGTGCCAGCAGCAGAAGTAATTCGAACACTGAAGCTTTCTTT	CASSRSNSNTEAFF
.	TRBV13	TRBJ2-1	few	TGTGCCAGCAGCTTAAGTCCCTACAATGAGCAGTTCTTC	CASSLSPYNEQFF
.	TRBV5-6	TRBJ1-5	.	TGTGCCAGCAGCTTAAGCAGGGATAGCAATCAGCCCCAGCATTTT	CASSLSRDSNQPQHF
TRBD1	TRBV10-3	TRBJ1-6	.	TGTGCCATCAGGGGGACAGGGACGGGCTCACCCCTCCACTTT	CAIRGTGTGSPLHF
TRBD2	TRBV4-1	TRBJ2-1	few	TGCGCCAGCAGCCAAGAGCGGCTAGCGGATTACAATGAGCAGTTCTTC	CASSQERLADYNEQFF
TRBD2	TRBV28	TRBJ2-7	.	TGTGCCAGCAGCCTGGGGGGGAGGTCTTCCTACGAGCAGTACTTC	CASSLGGRSSYEQYF
.	TRBV6-2/TRBV6-3	TRBJ2-2	.	TGTGCCAGCAGTCGGGTGGGGACGAACACCGGGGAGCTGTTTTTT	CASSRVGTNTGELFF
TRBD1	TRBV4-1	TRBJ1-3	.	TGCGCCAGCAGCCAAGAATCGGCAGGGGGCTTAGCTGGAAACACCATATATTTT	CASSQESAGGLAGNTIYF
TRBD1	TRBV30	TRBJ1-1	.	TGTGCCTGGACGGAGACAGGGATAGCTTTCTTT	CAWTETGIAFF
.	TRBV18	TRBJ1-5	.	TGTGCCAGCTCACCACAGGTTGACAATCAGCCCCAGCATTTT	CASSPQVDNQPQHF